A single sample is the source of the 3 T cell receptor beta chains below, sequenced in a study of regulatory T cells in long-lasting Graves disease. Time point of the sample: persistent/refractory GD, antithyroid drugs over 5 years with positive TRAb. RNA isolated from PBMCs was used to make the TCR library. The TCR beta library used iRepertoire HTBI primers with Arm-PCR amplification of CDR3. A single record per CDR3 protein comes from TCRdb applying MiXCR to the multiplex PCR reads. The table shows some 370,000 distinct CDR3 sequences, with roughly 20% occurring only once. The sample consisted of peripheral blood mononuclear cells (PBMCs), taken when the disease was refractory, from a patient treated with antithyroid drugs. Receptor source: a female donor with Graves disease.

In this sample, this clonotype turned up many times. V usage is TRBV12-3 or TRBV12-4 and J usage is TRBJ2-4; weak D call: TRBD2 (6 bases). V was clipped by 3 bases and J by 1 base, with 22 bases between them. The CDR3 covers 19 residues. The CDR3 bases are TGTGCCAGCAGTTTGGGGGGAGGCAGGGTCGAATCCGCCAAAAACATTCAGTACTTC. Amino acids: CASSLGGGRVESAKNIQYF.

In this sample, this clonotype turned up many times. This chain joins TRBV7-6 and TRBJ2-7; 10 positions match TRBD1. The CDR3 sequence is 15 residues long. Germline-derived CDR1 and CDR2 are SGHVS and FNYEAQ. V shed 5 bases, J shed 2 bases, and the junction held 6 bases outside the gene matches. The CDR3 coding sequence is TGTGCCAGCAGCGAGGTGGGGACAGGGGCCTACGAGCAGTACTTC. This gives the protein CASSEVGTGAYEQYF.

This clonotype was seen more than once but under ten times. CDR3 DNA: TGTGCCAGCAGTGATCCGCCCGGGACTAGCGGGAGTTTGGAAGAGACCCAGTACTTC. It is translated as CASSDPPGTSGSLEETQYF. The chain couples TRBV6-4 to TRBJ2-5; 14 nucleotides match TRBD2. This CDR3 has 19 amino acids. The V gene's germline CDR1 is MRHNA and CDR2 SNTAGT. Losses at the gene ends were 3 bases for V and 3 bases for J; bases not matched to a gene: 12.